One and the same sample provided the 8 T cell receptor delta chains below, sequenced in a study of Vδ1+ human thymocytes. Overall study findings and caveats: Thymic TRG and TRD repertoires appeared highly polyclonal, with Gaussian CDR3 length distributions.

Extracted RNA was reverse transcribed into cDNA. Pooled V-gene forward primers with one constant-region reverse primer generated the CDR3 amplicons by multiplex PCR. TCRdb re-processed the multiplex PCR reads via CATT. The table includes about 73,000 delta-chain clones, about 30% detected once. These receptors' antigens are unknown. Sequenced: Vdelta1+ gamma-delta thymocytes from the thymus. Subset described: FACS-sorted CD3+ TCRalphabeta- TCRVdelta1+ TCRVdelta2- thymocytes. These receptors were taken from a boy under two years old who had congenital heart surgery.

This clone occurred once. The sample carries other DNA sequences with the same CDR3. The chain combines TRDV1 with TRDJ1; D is uncertain. Germline V gene lookup returns CDR1 TSWWSYY and CDR2 QGS. This CDR3 spans 16 amino acids. Trimming cost V 1 base and J 7 bases, with 19 bases left between them. CDR3 in amino acids: CALGEPPASRIVKLIF. CDR3 DNA sequence: TGTGCTCTTGGGGAACCCCCAGCGTCCCGTATTGTTAAACTCATCTTT.

This clone has a handful of counts. J is TRDJ1 and V is TRDV1, with a tentative D call TRDD2 (5 bases). The length of the CDR3 is 19 residues. Trimming removed 6 bases from V and 0 bases from J, with 26 bases in between. Germline V lookup: CDR1 TSWWSYY, CDR2 QGS. Here the CDR3 DNA reads TGTGCTCTTGGACCTCGTCGACCTACTGAATTATCTGACACCGATAAACTCATCTTT. Its translation is CALGPRRPTELSDTDKLIF.

The chain employs TRDV1 and TRDJ1, with TRDD3 identical over 11 bases. Germline V gene sequence: CDR1 TSWWSYY, CDR2 QGS. The CDR3 has 17 residues. CDR3 residues: CALSPRGLGDTGDKLIF. CDR3 sequence (DNA): TGTGCACTATCCCCACGGGGCCTGGGGGATACTGGGGATAAACTCATCTTT.

The sample holds one count of this clone. A much larger clone is a single base away; this may be a read error. The V and J genes are TRDV2 and TRDJ3, with 9 bases that match TRDD3. Germline assignment: CDR1 GEAIGNYY and CDR2 EKD. V shed 5 bases, J shed 0 bases, and the junction held 10 bases outside the gene matches. This CDR3 region has 19 residues. CDR3 amino acids: CACARAGGWVSWDTRQMFF. DNA of the CDR3: TGTGCCTGTGCCCGGGCTGGGGGATGGGTCTCCTGGGACACCCGACAGATGTTTTTC.

The genes are TRDV1 and TRDJ2; D ambiguous. The length of the CDR3 is 13 residues. CDR1 and CDR2 (germline): TSWWSYY, QGS. With 4 bases removed from V and 3 bases from J, the gap between germline ends came to 6 bases. CDR3: CALGAPMTAQLFF. The CDR3 nucleotides are TGTGCTCTTGGGGCCCCCATGACAGCACAACTCTTCTTT.

This chain connects TRDV1 to TRDJ1, with 9 bases that match TRDD3. CDR3 length equals 15 residues. CDR1 and CDR2 (germline): TSWWSYY, QGS. V lost 5 bases and J lost 0; bases outside the gene matches: 4. CDR3 protein: CALGHWGSNTDKLIF. The CDR3 DNA reads as TGTGCTCTTGGGCACTGGGGGAGTAACACCGATAAACTCATCTTT.

This clone has more than one count but fewer than ten. The chain combines TRDV1 with TRDJ1, with 11 bases matching TRDD3. Germline V gene data show CDR1 as TSWWSYY and CDR2 as QGS. This CDR3 region has 22 residues. Germline trimming cut 1 base from V and 0 bases from J; bases unmatched to any gene: 19. The CDR3 coding sequence is TGTGCTCTTGGGGAACGCTCTAAGGTATGGACTGGGGGATATGGTGACACCGATAAACTCATCTTT. Translating it yields CALGERSKVWTGGYGDTDKLIF.

A few counts support this clone. This chain links TRDV1 with TRDJ1; 8 bases are a match to TRDD3. This CDR3 region has 18 residues. Germline CDR1 and CDR2: TSWWSYY and QGS. Losses at the gene ends were 5 bases for V and 0 bases for J; bases not matched to a gene: 14. CDR3 DNA sequence: TGTGCTCTTGGGATCCCTCGTACTGGGGGTCAATACACCGATAAACTCATCTTT. This translates into CALGIPRTGGQYTDKLIF.